Listed here are 3 T cell receptor beta chains from one sample, sequenced in a study of cytomegalovirus exposure and HLA in healthy donors. Assay used: immunoSEQ multiplex PCR; TCRdb lists only in-frame clones, some missing. The data hold 82,000 or so clones, with 90% to 95% observed a single time. Sequencing input: PBMCs. The receptors originated from a woman between 18 and 29 years old in good health and CMV-seronegative.

This chain uses TRBV9 with TRBJ2-7, with D perhaps TRBD2 (6 bases). The germline CDR1 and CDR2 sequences are SGDLS and YYNGEE. The ends were cut back, 0 bases at V and 2 bases at J, with 12 bases in the middle. There are 15 residues in the CDR3. The CDR3 DNA reads TGTGCCAGCAGCGTAGGCGGCGGGGTAGCCTACGAGCAGTACTTC. Translating gives CASSVGGGVAYEQYF. The full variable domain, its missing parts supplied by reference TRBV9 and TRBJ2-7, is DSGVTQTPKHLITATGQRVTLRCSPRSGDLSVYWYQQSLDQGLQFLIQYYNGEERAKGNILERFSAQQFPDLHSELNLSSLELGDSALYFCASSVGGGVAYEQYFGPGTRLTVT.

This clone was seen only once. One end of the junction does not line up with germline, which may come from a read error. The J gene is TRBJ2-7, the V gene TRBV4-3; 12 positions match TRBD1. CDR1 and CDR2 (germline): LGHNA, YSLEER. This CDR3 region has 15 residues. CDR3 DNA sequence: TGCGCCAGCAGCCAAACCGGGACAGGGGGCTACAAGCAGTACTTC. It encodes CASSQTGTGGYKQYF.

The chain combines TRBV4-3 with TRBJ2-7; the D is unclear. Trimming left V 1 base short and J 2 bases short, with 9 bases between. Germline V gives CDR1 LGHNA, CDR2 YSLEER. The CDR3 runs 14 residues. CDR3 region: CASSQVLLAYEQYF. The CDR3 DNA sequence: TGCGCCAGCAGCCAAGTTCTCCTCGCCTACGAGCAGTACTTC.